This record concerns one TCR beta chain sequence. Antigen specificity is unknown. The template, approximately 500 ng total RNA, yielded TCR beta cDNA made with a constant-region primer. Generation of the TCR beta libraries relied on three nested multiplex PCR rounds using slightly modified ARM-PCR. TRBV1-TRBV30 forward primers paired with a C-beta reverse primer drove the first two PCR rounds, around 9 cycles each. TCRdb reanalysed the multiplex PCR reads using MiXCR and keeps one entry per CDR3 protein. This sample carries over 100,000 distinct CDR3 sequences, around 70% of them seen once, and the ten largest clones take 8.1%. Unsorted bulk tissue, about 17-34 mg of it, served as the source for co-extraction of RNA and DNA. The CDR3 runs 17 residues. V shed 3 bases and J 8 bases; nucleotides not matched to a gene: 10. The sample originates from a study of tumor-infiltrating lymphocytes in primary liver carcinoma. Overall study results and limits: Tumors significantly exceeded blood in top-250-clone fraction (p = 0.039).

This sequence joins TRBV12-3 or TRBV12-4 and TRBJ1-4, with 12 bases identical to TRBD1. Sequenced: tumor-adjacent normal liver tissue. The sequence was obtained from an older woman with primary liver carcinoma and hepatitis B virus infection. This chain's CDR3 is CASSLGQGAKRQEKLFF. CDR3 sequence (DNA): TGTGCCAGCAGTTTGGGACAGGGGGCGAAACGACAAGAAAAACTGTTTTTT.